The table lists the clone carrying this T cell receptor (beta chain) with a few counts. What it binds is not known. These data are taken from a study of T cell repertoires in cytomegalovirus infection. In the study overall: Both a matching HLA type and CMV infection were indicated by public TCR beta signatures.

TCRdb itself ran the reads through MiXCR, one entry per CDR3 protein. The table lists around 450,000 distinct CDR3 sequences, roughly 12% of them singletons. Study outcomes and limitations: The ex vivo response was dominated by HLA-C-restricted CMV-specific TCR beta clonotypes.

CDR1 and CDR2 (germline): LGHDT, YNNKEL (reference sequence). CDR3 length: 17 amino acids. J gave up 8 bases and V 7 bases, and 16 bases lay outside the gene matches. The TCR was taken from a human donor in good health (CMV status not recorded). Some clones in this sample may be carry-over from other donors' samples. The V gene is TRBV3-1, the J gene TRBJ2-1; TRBD2 matches at 11 bases. The sample was PBMCs. CDR3 nucleotide sequence: TGTGCCAGCACGGCGCGGGGAGGGCTAGCGGGGGGAGATGAGCAGTTCTTC. Translating it yields CASTARGGLAGGDEQFF.